This TCR beta chain was recovered during a study of blood T cell repertoires in COVID-19. Study as a whole: Specimens from acute and convalescent COVID-19 originated in the United States, Italy and Spain. T cells, B-cell-depleted T cells, or PBMCs supplied cDNA or gDNA.

Assay used: immunoSEQ multiplex PCR; TCRdb lists only in-frame clones, some missing. The sample yields 120,000 to 150,000 clones, roughly four fifths seen once. Trimming took off 1 base at V and 4 bases at J, with 11 bases between the two ends. The CDR3 totals 16 residues. From germline, CDR1 is LGHNA and CDR2 YNFKEQ. The chain combines TRBV4-2 with TRBJ1-6; D not certain. This TCR derives from a human donor with acute or convalescent COVID-19. The donor label of this sample is uncertain. The specimen sequenced was peripheral blood. The CDR3 spells CASSQGPGTYNSPLHF. The CDR3 nucleotides read TGTGCCAGCAGCCAAGGCCCGGGTACATATAATTCACCCCTCCACTTT.